One TCR beta chain is described in this entry. Use of 60 Vbeta and 13 Jbeta primers characterized the PCR. Some clones are missing from TCRdb's copy, which holds only in-frame ones; the method was immunoSEQ multiplex PCR. The profile shows roughly 100,000 clones, around four fifths of them singletons. The record originates from a study of cytomegalovirus exposure and HLA in healthy donors. The V gene lost 4 bases and the J gene lost 0 bases, with 12 bases spanning the gap. CDR3 length: 15 residues. CDR1 is SGHTA and CDR2 is FQGNSA in the germline V gene. Sequencing was done on a sample of PBMCs. The J gene is TRBJ1-1, the V gene TRBV7-2, with D tentatively TRBD1 (5 bases). This TCR was sampled from a young man in good health and CMV-seronegative. The chain's CDR3 is CASSSEGALNTEAFF. The CDR3 bases are TGTGCCAGCAGCTCCGAAGGGGCGTTGAACACTGAAGCTTTCTTT.